This T cell receptor beta chain was retrieved from a study of T cell responses to AZD1222 COVID-19 vaccine. Study-wide findings and caveats: There were mostly white British donors and more females than males, and clonal diversity was possibly underestimated. Spike-specific TCR breadth and depth grew following two AZD1222 doses.

Trimming removed 5 bases from V and 3 bases from J, with 13 bases in between. Germline V gives CDR1 LNHDA, CDR2 SQIVND (reference sequence). This CDR3 has 14 amino acids. This table comes from immunoSEQ multiplex PCR, and its TCRdb copy is limited to in-frame clones, with some not included. Of about 130,000 clones listed, about 87% were seen once; the top ten hold approximately 5.4%. As for this clone: Its target is not known. The sample has other DNA sequences that encode this CDR3 too.

This receptor was obtained from an adult in good health. The sequenced sample was peripheral blood, obtained on day 0 of AZD1222 vaccination. The chain combines TRBV19 with TRBJ1-1; D possibly corresponds to TRBD1 (5 bases). Written as DNA, the CDR3 is TGTGCCAGTAGTCAAAGGGGAGGGGACACTGAAGCTTTCTTT. Its protein is CASSQRGGDTEAFF. The whole variable domain, filled in from reference TRBV19 and TRBJ1-1, reads DGGITQSPKYLFRKEGQNVTLSCEQNLNHDAMYWYRQDPGQGLRLIYYSQIVNDFQKGDIAEGYSVSREKKESFPLTVTSAQKNPTAFYLCASSQRGGDTEAFFGQGTRLTVV.